The next 31 T cell receptor beta chains were all read from a single sample in a study of beta chain features in type 1 diabetes. The isolated RNA, all of it, was reverse transcribed, so expressed TCRB transcripts were what got sequenced. TCRdb keeps only in-frame clones here, not all; method: immunoSEQ multiplex PCR. The data hold roughly 250,000 clones, with 55% to 70% observed a single time. The sequenced sample consisted of naive CD4+ T cells from blood. These receptors all come from a man in his thirties or forties in good health.

This clone showed up just a few times. The rearrangement joins TRBV7-9 to TRBJ2-5; TRBD1 might be the D (6 bases). CDR3 size: 11 residues. V was cut by 10 bases and J by 10 bases, with 16 bases left in between. Germline lookup yields CDR1 SEHNR and CDR2 FQNEAQ (reference sequence). The CDR3 nucleotides are TGTGCCATCAACTTCAGGGGTAACCAGTACTTC. Translated: CAINFRGNQYF.

This clone was detected only a few times. The rearrangement joins TRBV29-1 to TRBJ2-2; D is unclear. V was cut by 7 bases and J by 2 bases, with 8 bases left in between. Germline CDR1 SQVTM, CDR2 ANQGSEA. The CDR3 covers 12 residues. CDR3 in amino acids: CSARPNTGELFF. CDR3 bases: TGCAGCGCCCGACCTAACACCGGGGAGCTGTTTTTT.

This chain connects TRBV15 to TRBJ2-1, with 10 nucleotides matching TRBD2. V gave up 0 bases and J gave up 5 bases; unmatched junction bases: 7. Per germline, CDR1 LNHNV and CDR2 YYDKDF (reference sequence). The CDR3 extends over 17 amino acids. The CDR3 is CATSREAGGPVNNEQFF. The CDR3 DNA sequence: TGTGCCACCAGCAGAGAAGCGGGAGGGCCGGTGAACAATGAGCAGTTCTTC.

The chain uses TRBV15 and TRBJ2-1, with TRBD2 identical over 11 bases. The CDR3 runs 15 residues. Germline trimming cut 2 bases from V and 9 bases from J; bases unmatched to any gene: 6. CDR1 and CDR2 (germline): LNHNV, YYDKDF (reference sequence). The CDR3 bases are TGTGCCACCAGCAGAATCCTAGCGGGAGGTGCTGAGCAGTTCTTC. Translated, it gives CATSRILAGGAEQFF.

The chain links TRBV4-1 to TRBJ2-5; tentatively, D is TRBD1 or TRBD2 (5 bases each). The CDR3 runs 14 residues. Germline V gives CDR1 MGHRA, CDR2 YSYEKL. Trimming took 0 bases from V and 5 from J, leaving 10 bases between them. The CDR3 sequence is CASSQERWGETQYF. CDR3 DNA sequence: TGCGCCAGCAGCCAAGAGCGTTGGGGGGAGACCCAGTACTTC.

This sequence joins TRBV30 and TRBJ2-1, with D perhaps TRBD2 (6 bases). Trimming removed 1 base at V and 4 bases at J, with 11 bases between. The CDR3 has 14 amino acids. The germline V gene has CDR1 GTSNPN and CDR2 SVGIG (reference sequence). The CDR3 DNA follows: TGTGCCTGGAGTGAACGGGAGCCTTACAATGAGCAGTTCTTC. Translation: CAWSEREPYNEQFF.

This chain joins TRBV27 and TRBJ2-7; possible D gene TRBD1, 6 bases. The CDR3 has 17 amino acids. Trimming stripped 8 bases from V and 0 bases from J, with 23 bases between. From germline, CDR1 is MNHEY and CDR2 SMNVEV (reference sequence). In DNA form, the CDR3 reads TGTGCCAGCTCGCTGCGGGTCCGGACAGACCTCTCCTACGAGCAGTACTTC. Translating gives CASSLRVRTDLSYEQYF.

The rearrangement links TRBV30 to TRBJ1-1; 7 bases match TRBD1. The J segment lost 3 bases and the V segment lost 4 bases, leaving 5 bases of the junction unmatched. CDR3 length: 13 amino acids. Germline assignment: CDR1 GTSNPN and CDR2 SVGIG (reference sequence). CDR3 residues: CAWKPGQYTEAFF. The CDR3 coding sequence is TGTGCCTGGAAACCGGGACAGTACACTGAAGCTTTCTTT. Filled out from reference TRBV30 and TRBJ1-1, the complete variable domain reads SQTIHQWPATLVQPVGSPLSLECTVEGTSNPNLYWYRQAAGRGLQLLFYSVGIGQISSEVPQNLSASRPQDRQFILSSKKLLLSDSGFYLCAWKPGQYTEAFFGQGTRLTVV.

The chain links TRBV2 to TRBJ2-4; TRBD1 is a possible D gene (6 bases). The CDR3 runs 17 residues. V was shortened by 7 bases and J by 0 bases, with 19 bases between the two germline ends. Germline V gene data show CDR1 as SNHLY and CDR2 as FYNNEI. The DNA of the CDR3 is TGTGCCAGCACGGGGCCTCCGGGACATCGAGCCAAAAACATTCAGTACTTC. Translated, it gives CASTGPPGHRAKNIQYF.

The V gene is TRBV28, the J gene TRBJ2-7; TRBD1 is a possible D gene (5 bases). The CDR3 contains 15 residues. Germline V gene lookup returns CDR1 MDHEN and CDR2 SYDVKM. V lost 2 bases, J lost 0 bases, and 11 bases lay in between. The CDR3 DNA is TGTGCCAGCAGTTTAAGGGGTCCCAGCTCCTACGAGCAGTACTTC. This translates into CASSLRGPSSYEQYF.

V and J are TRBV5-1 and TRBJ2-3; 8 nucleotides line up with TRBD1. CDR3 length equals 13 residues. Germline lookup yields CDR1 SGHRS and CDR2 YFSETQ. J lost 3 bases, V lost 6 bases, and 3 bases had no gene match. CDR3 region: CASKTGGTDTQYF. The CDR3, as DNA: TGCGCCAGCAAAACAGGGGGGACAGATACGCAGTATTTT.

The V gene is TRBV30, the J gene TRBJ1-2; D perhaps matches TRBD1 (6 bases). Germline loops: CDR1 GTSNPN, CDR2 SVGIG (reference sequence). V shed 4 bases and J shed 6 bases, with 15 bases lying between them. This CDR3 contains 13 residues. The CDR3 region has the DNA TGTGCCTGGACCCTGGGGGGCGGCGATGGCTACACCTTC. It is translated as CAWTLGGGDGYTF.

This chain joins TRBV4-1 and TRBJ1-6; no clear D. This CDR3 is built from 16 residues. The germline CDR1 and CDR2 sequences are MGHRA and YSYEKL. With 2 bases removed from V and 9 bases from J, the gap between germline ends came to 17 bases. CDR3: CASSQSPIAMSSPLHF. The CDR3 DNA sequence: TGCGCCAGCAGCCAATCCCCCATAGCCATGAGTTCACCCCTCCACTTT.

The genes are TRBV7-9 and TRBJ2-7, with D uncertain. The V gene's germline CDR1 is SEHNR and CDR2 FQNEAQ (reference sequence). V was cut by 4 bases and J by 6 bases, with 16 bases left in between. The length of the CDR3 is 14 residues. CDR3 sequence: CASSSQMGLSEQYF. Written as DNA, the CDR3 is TGTGCCAGCAGCTCGCAGATGGGTCTGAGCGAGCAGTACTTC.

The CDR3 coding sequence is TGTGCCACCAGCAGAGACGGCGGGAGGGGAACAGATACGCAGTATTTT. It encodes CATSRDGGRGTDTQYF. The chain joins TRBV15 to TRBJ2-3, with 9 bases matching TRBD2. The CDR3 sequence is 16 residues long. Germline V gene lookup returns CDR1 LNHNV and CDR2 YYDKDF (reference sequence). The J segment lost 3 bases and the V segment lost 0 bases, leaving 4 bases of the junction unmatched.

The chain couples TRBV13 to TRBJ2-5; 12 bases match TRBD2. This CDR3 comprises 16 residues. CDR1 PRHDT and CDR2 FYEKMQ come from the germline V gene (reference sequence). With 5 bases clipped from V and 4 bases from J, the junction kept 8 bases outside the gene matches. The CDR3 DNA reads TGTGCCAGCAGCCTACTCGGGACTAGCGGGCGAGAGACCCAGTACTTC. Its translation: CASSLLGTSGRETQYF.

This clone turned up a few times. For the CDR3, the DNA is TGTGCCAGCTCACCATCTCAGCTGAACACTGAAGCTTTCTTT. This codes for CASSPSQLNTEAFF. The chain joins TRBV18 to TRBJ1-1, with no clear D. Trimming pared 2 bases from V and 0 bases from J, leaving 7 bases between. The V gene's germline CDR1 is KGHSH and CDR2 LQKENI. The CDR3 spans 14 residues.

V and J are TRBV20-1 and TRBJ2-3; no reliable D call. This CDR3 region has 11 residues. CDR1 DFQATT and CDR2 SNEGSKA come from the germline V gene (reference sequence). V gave up 8 bases and J gave up 0 bases, with 6 bases separating them. The CDR3 DNA reads as TGCAGTACTCCTAGCACAGATACGCAGTATTTT. Translation: CSTPSTDTQYF.

The chain is built from TRBV30 and TRBJ2-5, with 9 bases that match TRBD2. After removal of 2 bases from V and 3 bases from J, the junction contained 7 bases not matched to a gene. The germline CDR1 and CDR2 sequences are GTSNPN and SVGIG (reference sequence). This CDR3 contains 15 residues. The CDR3 spells CAWSQPGLAKETQYF. The CDR3 DNA reads TGTGCCTGGAGTCAACCGGGACTAGCTAAAGAGACCCAGTACTTC.

This chain links TRBV9 with TRBJ2-5; 9 bases agree with TRBD1. The CDR3 has 15 residues. Trimming took 3 bases from V and 7 from J; bases not matched to a gene: 10. In germline, CDR1 is SGDLS, CDR2 YYNGEE. The CDR3 loop reads CASSEGDRDRGTQYF. The CDR3 coding sequence is TGTGCCAGCAGCGAAGGGGACAGGGATCGGGGGACCCAGTACTTC.

There are a few counts of this clone. J is TRBJ2-1 and V is TRBV30, with D maybe TRBD1 (6 bases). V lost 1 base and J 7 bases, leaving 11 bases between the germline ends. Germline values: CDR1 GTSNPN, CDR2 SVGIG (reference sequence). This CDR3 contains 13 residues. The CDR3 nucleotides read TGTGCCTGGAGTGGGACAGTCCGAAATGAGCAGTTCTTC. Amino acid sequence: CAWSGTVRNEQFF.

The V gene is TRBV5-4, the J gene TRBJ2-3; 8 nucleotides agree with TRBD2. Trimming cost V 4 bases and J 6 bases; bases outside gene matches: 10. Per the germline V gene, CDR1 is SGHNT and CDR2 is YYREEE (reference sequence). The CDR3 consists of 15 residues. CDR3 protein: CASSPGIAGSDTQYF. CDR3 bases: TGTGCCAGCAGCCCTGGGATAGCGGGATCGGATACGCAGTATTTT.

This chain links TRBV6-6 with TRBJ2-4; no reliable D call. This CDR3 contains 15 residues. Germline V lookup: CDR1 MNHNY, CDR2 SVGAGI (reference sequence). V gave up 5 bases and J gave up 0 bases, with 11 bases separating them. The CDR3 nucleotides read TGTGCCAGCAGTCCTGTCGGAATAGCCAAAAACATTCAGTACTTC. It is translated as CASSPVGIAKNIQYF.

The chain links TRBV2 to TRBJ1-1, with D possibly being TRBD1 (5 bases). The CDR3 loop spans 13 amino acids. Trimming took 6 bases from V and 0 from J, leaving 8 bases between them. CDR1 is SNHLY, CDR2 FYNNEI, per germline. The CDR3 region is CASSGHLNTEAFF. The CDR3 nucleotides read TGTGCCAGCAGCGGACACCTGAACACTGAAGCTTTCTTT.

The chain joins TRBV7-2 to TRBJ1-5, with TRBD1 as a possible D gene (5 bases). From germline, CDR1 is SGHTA and CDR2 FQGNSA. The CDR3 totals 15 residues. The V and J ends lost 5 bases and 1 base respectively, with 12 bases between them. Here the CDR3 DNA reads TGTGCCAGCAGCAGACAGTTTTTGAGCAATCAGCCCCAGCATTTT. It specifies CASSRQFLSNQPQHF.

This clone came up a few times. The chain is built from TRBV9 and TRBJ2-5; no firm D call. V was cut by 6 bases and J by 3 bases, with 18 bases left in between. The CDR3 extends over 15 amino acids. The germline V gene has CDR1 SGDLS and CDR2 YYNGEE. The CDR3 DNA sequence: TGTGCCAGCACCGCCCGTGGCGAAGTCAAAGAGACCCAGTACTTC. Residues: CASTARGEVKETQYF.

The chain has TRBV11-2 and TRBJ2-3; D gene unclear. From germline, CDR1 is SGHAT and CDR2 FQNNGV. This CDR3 spans 14 amino acids. V was trimmed by 0 bases and J by 2 bases, leaving 6 bases between them. The CDR3 loop is CASSLDVNTDTQYF. Here the CDR3 DNA reads TGTGCCAGCAGCTTAGATGTTAACACAGATACGCAGTATTTT. Variable domain in full (rest from reference TRBV11-2 and TRBJ2-3): EAGVAQSPRYKIIEKRQSVAFWCNPISGHATLYWYQQILGQGPKLLIQFQNNGVVDDSQLPKDRFSAERLKGVDSTLKIQPAKLEDSAVYLCASSLDVNTDTQYFGPGTRLTVL.

The genes are TRBV18 and TRBJ2-1, with D maybe TRBD2 (5 bases). Germline loops: CDR1 KGHSH, CDR2 LQKENI. V was cut by 1 base and J by 9 bases, with 13 bases left in between. This CDR3 is 14 amino acids long. This CDR3 is CASSPLAPATEQFF. The CDR3 DNA reads TGTGCCAGCTCACCACTAGCGCCAGCCACTGAGCAGTTCTTC.

This clone came up a few times. The V gene is TRBV15, the J gene TRBJ2-1; 8 nucleotides agree with TRBD2. CDR1 is LNHNV and CDR2 is YYDKDF in the germline V gene (reference sequence). CDR3 size: 13 residues. V shed 8 bases and J 7 bases; nucleotides not matched to a gene: 7. CDR3 in amino acids: CATGLALRNEQFF. The CDR3, as DNA: TGTGCCACCGGACTAGCCCTCCGGAATGAGCAGTTCTTC.

The sample holds a few counts of this clone. This sequence joins TRBV10-3 and TRBJ2-3; a weak D match, TRBD2 (5 bases). The CDR3 has 14 residues. V was shortened by 3 bases and J by 4 bases, with 11 bases between the two germline ends. Per germline, CDR1 ENHRY and CDR2 SYGVKD. The CDR3 DNA reads TGTGCCATCAGTGATGGGGAGTCCCCAGATACGCAGTATTTT. Encoded protein: CAISDGESPDTQYF.

The V call is TRBV4-3, the J call TRBJ2-3, with D perhaps TRBD2 (5 bases). With 3 bases removed from V and 5 bases from J, the gap between germline ends came to 12 bases. The CDR3 loop spans 14 amino acids. The germline CDR1 and CDR2 sequences are LGHNA and YSLEER. The CDR3 here is CASSQAERVDTQYF. CDR3 in DNA: TGCGCCAGCAGCCAGGCCGAGAGGGTAGATACGCAGTATTTT.